The rows below give T cell receptor beta chains drawn from one sample of a study of shared clonotypes between healthy human individuals. Only in-frame clones appear in the TCRdb table, and some are missing; sequencing was by immunoSEQ multiplex PCR. Of millions of clones listed, 95% are singletons. Sequencing was done on a sample of naive CD4+ T cells sorted from blood. The source of these receptors is a man in his late teens or twenties in good health. Both conserved end residues are part of each CDR3. Each record gives: V gene, J gene, CDR3 protein.

TRBV5-4	TRBJ1-1	CASSLPTGNTEAFF
TRBV5-1	TRBJ1-5	CASSYTGASNQPQHF
TRBV10-3	TRBJ1-3	CAIQGIKGNTIYF
TRBV19	TRBJ1-5	CASSMWEGGSNQPQHF
TRBV19	TRBJ2-7	CASSRDAGSYEQYF
TRBV18	TRBJ1-4	CASSLGATNEKLFF
TRBV7-9	TRBJ1-2	CASSNRRGYTF
TRBV7-9	TRBJ2-3	CASSLASRSTDTQYF
TRBV5-1	TRBJ2-7	CASSSPGTGAIYEQYF
TRBV27	TRBJ2-2	CASRIAGFTGELFF
TRBV12-5	TRBJ2-3	CASGSRGGLSSTDTQYF
TRBV27	TRBJ2-1	CATATGGLLNEQFF
TRBV6-1	TRBJ1-3	CASNSGTVGNTIYF
TRBV30	TRBJ1-2	CACRVYGYTF
TRBV28	TRBJ2-7	CASAGGGYGSYEQYF